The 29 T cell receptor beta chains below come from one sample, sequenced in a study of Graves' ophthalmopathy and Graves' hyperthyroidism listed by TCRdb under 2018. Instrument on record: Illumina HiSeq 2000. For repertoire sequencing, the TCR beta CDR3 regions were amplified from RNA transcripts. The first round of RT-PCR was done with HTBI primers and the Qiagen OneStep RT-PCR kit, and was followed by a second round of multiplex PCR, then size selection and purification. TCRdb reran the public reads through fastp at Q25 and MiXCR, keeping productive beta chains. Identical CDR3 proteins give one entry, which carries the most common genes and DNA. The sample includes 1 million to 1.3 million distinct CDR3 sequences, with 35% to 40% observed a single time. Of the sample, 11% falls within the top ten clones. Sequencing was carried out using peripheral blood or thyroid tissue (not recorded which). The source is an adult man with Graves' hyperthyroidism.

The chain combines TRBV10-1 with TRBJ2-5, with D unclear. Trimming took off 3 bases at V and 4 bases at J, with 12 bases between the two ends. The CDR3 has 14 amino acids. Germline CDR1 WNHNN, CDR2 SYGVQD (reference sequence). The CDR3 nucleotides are TGCGCCAGCAGTGAAGGTGATATAGGAGAGACCCAGTACTTC. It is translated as CASSEGDIGETQYF.

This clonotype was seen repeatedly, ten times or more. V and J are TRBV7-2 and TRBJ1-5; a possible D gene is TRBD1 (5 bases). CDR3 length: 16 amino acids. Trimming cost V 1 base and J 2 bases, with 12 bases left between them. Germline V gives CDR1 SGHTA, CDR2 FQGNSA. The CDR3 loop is CASSLVGRGGNQPQHF. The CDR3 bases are TGTGCCAGCAGCTTAGTAGGACGAGGGGGCAATCAGCCCCAGCATTTT.

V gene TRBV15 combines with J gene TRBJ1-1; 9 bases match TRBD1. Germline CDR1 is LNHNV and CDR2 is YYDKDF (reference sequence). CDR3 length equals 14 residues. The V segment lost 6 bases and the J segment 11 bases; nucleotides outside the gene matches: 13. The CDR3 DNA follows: TGTGCCACCAGTACCGGGACAGGGAGTCGGCGGGCTTTCTTT. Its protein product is CATSTGTGSRRAFF.

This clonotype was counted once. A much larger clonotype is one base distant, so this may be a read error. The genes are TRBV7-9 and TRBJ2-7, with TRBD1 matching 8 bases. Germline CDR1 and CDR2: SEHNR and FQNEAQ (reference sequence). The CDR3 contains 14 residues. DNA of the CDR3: TGTGCCAGCAGCCCCAACAGGGGGACTCACGAGCGGTACTTC. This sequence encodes CASSPNRGTHERYF.

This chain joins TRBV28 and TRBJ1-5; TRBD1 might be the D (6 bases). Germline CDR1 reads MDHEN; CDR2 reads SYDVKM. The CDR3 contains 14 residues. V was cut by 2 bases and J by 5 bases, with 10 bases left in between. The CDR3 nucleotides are TGTGCCAGCAGTTTAGGACAGAAATATCAGCCCCAGCATTTT. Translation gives CASSLGQKYQPQHF.

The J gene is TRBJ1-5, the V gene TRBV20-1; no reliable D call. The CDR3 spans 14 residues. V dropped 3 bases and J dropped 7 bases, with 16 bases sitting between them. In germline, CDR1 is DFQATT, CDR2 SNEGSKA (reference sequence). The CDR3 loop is CSASNPQTNQPQHF. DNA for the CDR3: TGCAGTGCTAGCAATCCCCAGACAAACCAGCCCCAGCATTTT.

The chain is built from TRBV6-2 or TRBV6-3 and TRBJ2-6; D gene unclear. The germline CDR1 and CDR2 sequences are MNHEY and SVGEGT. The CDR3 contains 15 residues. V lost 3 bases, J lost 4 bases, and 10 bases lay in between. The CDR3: CASSYPGIGANVLTF. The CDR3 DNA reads TGTGCCAGCAGTTATCCGGGTATCGGGGCCAACGTCCTGACTTTC.

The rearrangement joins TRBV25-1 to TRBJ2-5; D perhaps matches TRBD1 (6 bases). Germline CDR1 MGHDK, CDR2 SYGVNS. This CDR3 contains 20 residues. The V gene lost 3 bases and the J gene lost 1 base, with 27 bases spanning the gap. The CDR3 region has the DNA TGTGCCAGCAGTGATCACAGGGCAGGGGACACTGAAGCTTTCCAAGAGACCCAGTACTTC. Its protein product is CASSDHRAGDTEAFQETQYF.

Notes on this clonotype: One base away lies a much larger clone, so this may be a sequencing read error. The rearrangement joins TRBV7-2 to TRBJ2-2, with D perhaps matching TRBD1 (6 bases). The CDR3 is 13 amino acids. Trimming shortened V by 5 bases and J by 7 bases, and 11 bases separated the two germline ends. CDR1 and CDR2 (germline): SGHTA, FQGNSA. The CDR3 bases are TGTGCCAGCAGCCAGGGGCCAAGCGGGGAGCTGTTTTTT. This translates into CASSQGPSGELFF.

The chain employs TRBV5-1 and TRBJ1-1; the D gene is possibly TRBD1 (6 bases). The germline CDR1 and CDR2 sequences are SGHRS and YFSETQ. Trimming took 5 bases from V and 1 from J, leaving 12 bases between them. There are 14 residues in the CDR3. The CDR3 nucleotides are TGCGCCAGCAGACGGGGGCAGCAGAACACTGAAGCTTTCTTT. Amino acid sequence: CASRRGQQNTEAFF.

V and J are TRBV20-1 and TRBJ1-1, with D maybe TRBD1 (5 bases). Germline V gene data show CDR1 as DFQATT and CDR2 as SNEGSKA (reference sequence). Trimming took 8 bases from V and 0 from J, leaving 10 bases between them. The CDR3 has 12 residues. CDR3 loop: CSSGLMNTEAFF. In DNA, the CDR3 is TGCAGTTCGGGACTCATGAACACTGAAGCTTTCTTT.

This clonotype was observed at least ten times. As DNA, the CDR3 is TGTGCCAGCAGCGTAGGGGGGAGTTTCAATCAGCCCCAGCATTTT. Translation gives CASSVGGSFNQPQHF. The chain carries TRBV9 and TRBJ1-5, with D perhaps matching TRBD1 (5 bases). CDR3 length: 15 amino acids. Germline CDR1 and CDR2: SGDLS and YYNGEE. Trimming took 0 bases from V and 3 from J, leaving 10 bases between them.

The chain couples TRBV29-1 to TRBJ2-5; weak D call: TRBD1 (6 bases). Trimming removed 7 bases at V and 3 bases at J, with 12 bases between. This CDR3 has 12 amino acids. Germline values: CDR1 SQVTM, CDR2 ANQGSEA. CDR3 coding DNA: TGCAGCGCTGTACGGACAGAAGAGACCCAGTACTTC. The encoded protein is CSAVRTEETQYF.

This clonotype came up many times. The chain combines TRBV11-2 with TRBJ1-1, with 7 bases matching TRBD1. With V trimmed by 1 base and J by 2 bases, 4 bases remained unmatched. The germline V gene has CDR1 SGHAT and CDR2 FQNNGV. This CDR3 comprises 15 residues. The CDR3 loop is CASSLAGDRNTEAFF. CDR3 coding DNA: TGTGCCAGCAGCTTAGCCGGGGACAGAAACACTGAAGCTTTCTTT.

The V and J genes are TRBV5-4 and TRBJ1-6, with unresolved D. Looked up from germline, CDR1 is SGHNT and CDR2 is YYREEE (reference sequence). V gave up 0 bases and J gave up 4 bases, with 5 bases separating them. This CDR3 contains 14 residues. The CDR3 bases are TGTGCCAGCAGCTTGGAGAGGTATAATTCACCCCTCCACTTT. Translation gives CASSLERYNSPLHF.

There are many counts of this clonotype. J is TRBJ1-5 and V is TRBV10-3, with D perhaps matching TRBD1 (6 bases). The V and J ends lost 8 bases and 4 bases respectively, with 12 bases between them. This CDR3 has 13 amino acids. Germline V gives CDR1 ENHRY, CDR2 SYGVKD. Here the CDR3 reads CAISDRANQPQHF. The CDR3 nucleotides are TGTGCCATCTCGGACAGAGCAAATCAGCCCCAGCATTTT.

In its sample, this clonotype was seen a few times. This chain's CDR3 is CASSQHGGNTGELFF. CDR3 in DNA: TGCGCCAGCAGCCAACATGGCGGAAACACCGGGGAGCTGTTTTTT. The chain is built from TRBV4-3 and TRBJ2-2; D is unclear. Trimming took off 2 bases at V and 2 bases at J, with 9 bases between the two ends. The CDR3 runs 15 residues. Germline CDR1 and CDR2: LGHNA and YSLEER.

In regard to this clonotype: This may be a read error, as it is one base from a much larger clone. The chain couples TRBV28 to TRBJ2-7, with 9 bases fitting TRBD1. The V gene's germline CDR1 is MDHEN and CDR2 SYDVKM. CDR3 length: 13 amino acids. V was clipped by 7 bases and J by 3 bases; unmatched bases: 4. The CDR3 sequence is CASTGTGYYEQYF. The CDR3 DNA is TGTGCCAGCACCGGGACAGGGTACTACGAGCAGTACTTC.

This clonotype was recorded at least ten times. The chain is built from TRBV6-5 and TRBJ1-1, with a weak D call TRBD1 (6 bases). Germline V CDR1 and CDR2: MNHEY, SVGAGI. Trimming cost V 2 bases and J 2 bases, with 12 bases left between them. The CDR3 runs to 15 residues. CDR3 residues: CASSYDRRSNTEAFF. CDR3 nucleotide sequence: TGTGCCAGCAGTTACGACAGGAGAAGTAACACTGAAGCTTTCTTT.

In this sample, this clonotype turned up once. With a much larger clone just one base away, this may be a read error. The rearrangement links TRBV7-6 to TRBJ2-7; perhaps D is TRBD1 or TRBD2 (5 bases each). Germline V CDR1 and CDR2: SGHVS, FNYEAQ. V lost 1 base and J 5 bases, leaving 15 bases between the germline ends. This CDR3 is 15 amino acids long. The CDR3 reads CASSLGPGSPHEQYF. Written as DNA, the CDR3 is TGTGCCAGCAGCTTAGGCCCAGGGAGTCCCCACGAGCAGTACTTC.

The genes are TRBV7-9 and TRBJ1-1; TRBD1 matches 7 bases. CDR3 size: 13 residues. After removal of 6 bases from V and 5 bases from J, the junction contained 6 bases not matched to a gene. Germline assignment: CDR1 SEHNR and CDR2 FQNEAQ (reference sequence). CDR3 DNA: TGTGCCAGCAGTCCCATCAGGGGGACTGAAGCTTTCTTT. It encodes CASSPIRGTEAFF.

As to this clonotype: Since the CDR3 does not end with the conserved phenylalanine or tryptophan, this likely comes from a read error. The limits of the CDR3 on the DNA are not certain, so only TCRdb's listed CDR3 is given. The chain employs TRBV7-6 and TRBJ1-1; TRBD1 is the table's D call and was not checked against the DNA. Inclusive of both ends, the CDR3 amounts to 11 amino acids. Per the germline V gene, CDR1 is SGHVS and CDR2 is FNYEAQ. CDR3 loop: CASSLRGRITV.

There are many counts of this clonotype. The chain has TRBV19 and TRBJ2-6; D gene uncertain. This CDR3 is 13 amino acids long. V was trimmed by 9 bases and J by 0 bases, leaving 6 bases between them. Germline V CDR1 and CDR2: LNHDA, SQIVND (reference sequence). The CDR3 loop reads CASRNSGANVLTF. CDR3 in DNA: TGTGCCAGCAGGAACTCTGGGGCCAACGTCCTGACTTTC.

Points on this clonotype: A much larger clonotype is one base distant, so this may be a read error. The CDR3: CASGQGWGASSYEQYF. In DNA, the CDR3 is TGCGCCAGCGGCCAAGGATGGGGGGCCTCCTCGTACGAGCAGTACTTC. The chain is built from TRBV4-3 and TRBJ2-7; D is possibly TRBD1 or TRBD2 (6 bases each). The length of the CDR3 is 16 residues. CDR1 is LGHNA, CDR2 YSLEER, per germline.

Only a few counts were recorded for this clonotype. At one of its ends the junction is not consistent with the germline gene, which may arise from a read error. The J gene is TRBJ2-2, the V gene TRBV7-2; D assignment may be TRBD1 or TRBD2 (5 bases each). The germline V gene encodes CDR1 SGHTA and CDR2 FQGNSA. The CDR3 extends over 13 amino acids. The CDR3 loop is CASSLGGTGELYF. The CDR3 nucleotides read TGTGCCAGCAGCTTAGGGGGCACCGGGGAGCTGTACTTC.

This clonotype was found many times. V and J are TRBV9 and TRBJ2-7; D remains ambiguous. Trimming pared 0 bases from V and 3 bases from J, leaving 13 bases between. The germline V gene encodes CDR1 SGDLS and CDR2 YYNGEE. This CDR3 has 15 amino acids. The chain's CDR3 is CASSVDDSTGYEQYF. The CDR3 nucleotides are TGTGCCAGCAGCGTAGACGACTCGACGGGCTACGAGCAGTACTTC.

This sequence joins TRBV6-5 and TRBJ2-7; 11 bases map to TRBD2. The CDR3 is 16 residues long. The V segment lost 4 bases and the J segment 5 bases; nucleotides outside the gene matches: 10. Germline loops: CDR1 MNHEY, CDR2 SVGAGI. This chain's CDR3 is CASSSNRLAGRNEQYF. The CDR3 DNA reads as TGTGCCAGCAGTTCGAACCGACTAGCGGGAAGGAACGAGCAGTACTTC.

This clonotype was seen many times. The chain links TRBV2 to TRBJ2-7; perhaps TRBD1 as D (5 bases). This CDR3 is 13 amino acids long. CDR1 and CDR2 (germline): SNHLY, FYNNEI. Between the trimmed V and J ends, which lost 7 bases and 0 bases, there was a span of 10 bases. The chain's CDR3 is CASNRQSSYEQYF. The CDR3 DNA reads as TGTGCCAGCAACAGACAGAGCTCCTACGAGCAGTACTTC.

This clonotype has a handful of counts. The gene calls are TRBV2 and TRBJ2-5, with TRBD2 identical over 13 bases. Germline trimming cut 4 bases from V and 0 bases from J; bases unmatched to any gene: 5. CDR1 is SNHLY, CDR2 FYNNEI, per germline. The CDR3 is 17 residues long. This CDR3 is CASSGEGLAGYQETQYF. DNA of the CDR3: TGTGCCAGCAGTGGGGAGGGACTAGCGGGATACCAAGAGACCCAGTACTTC.